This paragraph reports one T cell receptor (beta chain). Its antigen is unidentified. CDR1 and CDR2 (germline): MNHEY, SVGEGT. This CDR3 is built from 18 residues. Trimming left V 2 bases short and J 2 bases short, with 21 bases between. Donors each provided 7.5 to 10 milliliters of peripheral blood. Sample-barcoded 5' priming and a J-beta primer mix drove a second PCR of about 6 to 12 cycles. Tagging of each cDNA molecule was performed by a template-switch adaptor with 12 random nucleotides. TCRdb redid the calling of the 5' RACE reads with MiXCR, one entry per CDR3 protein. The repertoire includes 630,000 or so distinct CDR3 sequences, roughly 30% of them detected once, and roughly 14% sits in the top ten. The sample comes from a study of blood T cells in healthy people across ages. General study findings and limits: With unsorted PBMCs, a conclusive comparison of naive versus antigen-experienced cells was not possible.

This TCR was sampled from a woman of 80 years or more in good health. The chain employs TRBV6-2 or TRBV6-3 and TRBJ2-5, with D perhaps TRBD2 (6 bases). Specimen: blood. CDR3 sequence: CASSYLLGGLQYQETQYF. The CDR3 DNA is TGTGCCAGCAGTTACCTCCTCGGGGGTCTACAGTATCAAGAGACCCAGTACTTC.